A single sample gave rise to the 16 T cell receptor beta chains below, sequenced in a study of CD8+ T cells in alopecia areata. cDNA reverse transcribed from extracted RNA served as the sequencing template. The data were produced by immunoSEQ multiplex PCR, yet TCRdb's version contains in-frame clones alone and is incomplete. The data hold roughly 250,000 clones, with roughly two thirds observed a single time. The source material was CD4+ T cells sorted from blood, sampled at week 0. Every receptor here comes from a human donor with alopecia areata.

The CDR3 protein is CAWRDGYSYEQYF. The CDR3 bases are TGTGCCTGGAGGGACGGCTACTCCTACGAGCAGTACTTC. V is TRBV30 and J is TRBJ2-7, with D unresolved. Germline-derived CDR1 and CDR2 are GTSNPN and SVGIG (reference sequence). The CDR3 runs 13 residues. Trimming shortened V by 3 bases and J by 0 bases, and 9 bases separated the two germline ends.

This clone has just a few counts. J is TRBJ1-1 and V is TRBV4-2; D gene uncertain. CDR3 length: 15 residues. Germline V gives CDR1 LGHNA, CDR2 YNFKEQ. Deletions cut 0 bases from V and 0 bases from J, with 8 bases between. The DNA of the CDR3 is TGTGCCAGCAGCCAAGATCGAGCCGTGAACACTGAAGCTTTCTTT. Protein: CASSQDRAVNTEAFF.

This clone was observed a handful of times. The rearrangement joins TRBV11-2 to TRBJ2-3; 7 bases are shared with TRBD1. CDR3 length: 15 residues. Germline CDR1 SGHAT, CDR2 FQNNGV. V lost 0 bases and J lost 5; bases outside the gene matches: 5. The CDR3: CASSLEAGTVDTQYF. The CDR3 bases are TGTGCCAGCAGCTTAGAAGCCGGGACAGTAGATACGCAGTATTTT.

This chain connects TRBV30 to TRBJ2-3, with no clear D. The CDR3 is made up of 12 amino acids. Trimming removed 0 bases at V and 6 bases at J, with 7 bases between. Per germline, CDR1 GTSNPN and CDR2 SVGIG (reference sequence). The CDR3 DNA reads as TGTGCCTGGAGTGTAGTGGGCGATACGCAGTATTTT. Amino acids: CAWSVVGDTQYF.

The rearrangement links TRBV29-1 to TRBJ2-3, with TRBD1 identical over 10 bases. Germline values: CDR1 SQVTM, CDR2 ANQGSEA. The CDR3 sequence is 14 residues long. V lost 8 bases and J lost 2; bases outside the gene matches: 7. CDR3 sequence: CSTAGTGDTDTQYF. The CDR3, as DNA: TGCAGCACGGCTGGGACAGGGGACACAGATACGCAGTATTTT.

V is TRBV29-1 and J is TRBJ2-2; possibly TRBD2 for D (6 bases). This CDR3 comprises 14 residues. The V gene's germline CDR1 is SQVTM and CDR2 ANQGSEA. With 8 bases removed from V and 2 bases from J, the gap between germline ends came to 15 bases. The CDR3 is CSSPGTFNTGELFF. CDR3 nucleotides: TGCAGCTCCCCAGGGACTTTTAACACCGGGGAGCTGTTTTTT.

This clone appeared a few times. The genes are TRBV25-1 and TRBJ1-3; unclear D gene. CDR1 and CDR2 (germline): MGHDK, SYGVNS. The V end was cut by 6 bases, the J end by 0 bases, with 6 bases between. This CDR3 region has 13 residues. CDR3 sequence reads: CASRQLSGNTIYF. CDR3 DNA sequence: TGTGCCAGCAGACAGCTCTCTGGAAACACCATATATTTT. Full variable domain (missing parts from reference TRBV25-1 and TRBJ1-3): EADIYQTPRYLVIGTGKKITLECSQTMGHDKMYWYQQDPGMELHLIHYSYGVNSTEKGDLSSESTVSRIRTEHFPLTLESARPSHTSQYLCASRQLSGNTIYFGEGSWLTVV.

The chain couples TRBV30 to TRBJ2-5, with TRBD1 as a possible D gene (5 bases). Germline V gives CDR1 GTSNPN, CDR2 SVGIG (reference sequence). V was cut by 0 bases and J by 4 bases, with 24 bases left in between. The CDR3 is 18 residues long. CDR3 amino acids: CAWSVLMGQRGYGETQYF. The DNA of the CDR3 is TGTGCCTGGAGTGTGTTGATGGGCCAAAGGGGTTATGGAGAGACCCAGTACTTC.

This chain joins TRBV7-8 and TRBJ1-5; no reliable D call. CDR3 length: 14 residues. V was shortened by 5 bases and J by 3 bases, with 11 bases between the two germline ends. Germline CDR1 SGHVS, CDR2 FQNEAQ. The CDR3 sequence is CASSPGRFNQPQHF. CDR3 nucleotide sequence: TGTGCCAGCAGCCCCGGCCGTTTCAATCAGCCCCAGCATTTT.

This clone was seen more than once but under ten times. The chain is built from TRBV29-1 and TRBJ2-5; D gene uncertain. Looked up from germline, CDR1 is SQVTM and CDR2 is ANQGSEA. The CDR3 totals 12 residues. V was cut by 6 bases and J by 7 bases, with 15 bases left in between. The CDR3 bases are TGCAGCGTCTCGGACGGGCCTGGGACCCAGTACTTC. As protein: CSVSDGPGTQYF. The whole variable domain, remainder taken from reference TRBV29-1 and TRBJ2-5, is SAVISQKPSRDICQRGTSLTIQCQVDSQVTMMFWYRQQPGQSLTLIATANQGSEATYESGFVIDKFPISRPNLTFSTLTVSNMSPEDSSIYLCSVSDGPGTQYFGPGTRLLVL.

The chain joins TRBV27 to TRBJ1-6; TRBD1 aligns across 10 bases. The CDR3 sequence is 14 residues long. The V gene's germline CDR1 is MNHEY and CDR2 SMNVEV (reference sequence). Trimming at V came to 6 bases and at J to 10 bases, leaving 6 bases not matched to a gene. CDR3: CASSRDRGYSPLHF. The CDR3 region has the DNA TGTGCCAGCAGCCGGGACAGGGGATACTCACCCCTCCACTTT.

The chain links TRBV7-9 to TRBJ2-7; tentative D call: TRBD2 (6 bases). Germline loops: CDR1 SEHNR, CDR2 FQNEAQ (reference sequence). Trimming took 5 bases from V and 3 from J, leaving 11 bases between them. The CDR3 contains 13 residues. The CDR3 loop is CASSQDGGYEQYF. CDR3 coding DNA: TGTGCCAGCAGCCAGGACGGGGGCTACGAGCAGTACTTC.

The CDR3 DNA is TGTGCTAGTGGTATCCCTTATGGCTACACCTTC. Translating it yields CASGIPYGYTF. The chain is built from TRBV12-5 and TRBJ1-2; D is undetermined. The CDR3 spans 11 residues. V lost 5 bases to trimming and J lost 5 bases, with 6 bases between them. Germline V lookup: CDR1 LGHNT, CDR2 FRNRAP. Full variable domain (outside the CDR3, taken from reference TRBV12-5 and TRBJ1-2): DARVTQTPRHKVTEMGQEVTMRCQPILGHNTVFWYRQTMMQGLELLAYFRNRAPLDDSGMPKDRFSAEMPDATLATLKIQPSEPRDSAVYFCASGIPYGYTFGSGTRLTVV.

The genes are TRBV30 and TRBJ1-5, with D possibly being TRBD1 (5 bases). CDR1 GTSNPN and CDR2 SVGIG come from the germline V gene (reference sequence). Trimming removed 2 bases from V and 7 bases from J, with 15 bases in between. This CDR3 has 14 residues. In DNA, the CDR3 is TGTGCCTGGAGTAGGGACGGATCGGTCCAGCCCCAGCATTTT. Protein: CAWSRDGSVQPQHF.

In this sample, this clone is medium-sized (0.01 to 0.1%). V usage is TRBV14 and J usage is TRBJ2-1; D might be TRBD2 (5 bases). The CDR3 sequence is 14 residues long. The V and J ends lost 0 bases and 10 bases respectively, with 13 bases between them. In germline, CDR1 is SGHDN, CDR2 FVKESK. The chain's CDR3 is CASSQDLVGVEQFF. In DNA, the CDR3 is TGTGCCAGCAGCCAAGATCTGGTCGGGGTAGAGCAGTTCTTC. Using reference TRBV14 and TRBJ2-1 for the parts outside the CDR3, the full variable domain is EAGVTQFPSHSVIEKGQTVTLRCDPISGHDNLYWYRRVMGKEIKFLLHFVKESKQDESGMPNNRFLAERTGGTYSTLKVQPAELEDSGVYFCASSQDLVGVEQFFGPGTRLTVL.

The rearrangement links TRBV4-2 to TRBJ2-3, with D perhaps given as TRBD1 or TRBD2 (6 bases each). V dropped 0 bases and J dropped 2 bases, with 12 bases sitting between them. There are 16 residues in the CDR3. Per the germline V gene, CDR1 is LGHNA and CDR2 is YNFKEQ. The CDR3 bases are TGTGCCAGCAGCCAAGAGACGGGGGCTTACACAGATACGCAGTATTTT. It specifies CASSQETGAYTDTQYF.